The 15 T cell receptor beta chains presented below share a single source sample, sequenced in a study of radiotherapy plus CTLA-4 blockade in lung cancer. The data were produced by immunoSEQ multiplex PCR, yet TCRdb's version contains in-frame clones alone and is incomplete. The sample records approximately 73,000 clones, around 87% being singletons. Source: peripheral blood, taken from a patient treated with radiotherapy plus ipilimumab. The receptors were sampled from a human donor with non-small cell lung cancer that progressed on radiotherapy plus ipilimumab.

The V gene is TRBV7-3, the J gene TRBJ2-1; 11 nucleotides match TRBD1. CDR1 and CDR2 from the germline V gene are SGHTA and FQGTGA. The CDR3 covers 15 residues. Losses at the gene ends were 4 bases for V and 7 bases for J; bases not matched to a gene: 6. The CDR3 spells CASSSGTGGLNEQFF. The DNA of the CDR3 is TGTGCCAGCAGCTCCGGGACAGGGGGTTTGAATGAGCAGTTCTTC.

The V gene is TRBV5-4, the J gene TRBJ1-1; weak D call: TRBD1 (6 bases). This CDR3 is built from 18 residues. Per the germline V gene, CDR1 is SGHNT and CDR2 is YYREEE (reference sequence). Trimming took off 3 bases at V and 4 bases at J, with 25 bases between the two ends. The CDR3 region is CASSSPLERARGSTEAFF. In DNA, the CDR3 is TGTGCCAGCAGCTCGCCCTTAGAGAGGGCGAGGGGGAGCACTGAAGCTTTCTTT.

The chain employs TRBV2 and TRBJ2-5; 7 positions match TRBD1. Germline CDR1 reads SNHLY; CDR2 reads FYNNEI. J lost 1 base, V lost 6 bases, and 5 bases had no gene match. The CDR3 runs 14 residues. The CDR3 DNA reads as TGTGCCAGCAGCGCAGGGGGAAGCCAAGAGACCCAGTACTTC. Translating it yields CASSAGGSQETQYF. The whole variable domain, remainder taken from reference TRBV2 and TRBJ2-5, is EPEVTQTPSHQVTQMGQEVILRCVPISNHLYFYWYRQILGQKVEFLVSFYNNEISEKSEIFDDQFSVERPDGSNFTLKIRSTKLEDSAMYFCASSAGGSQETQYFGPGTRLLVL.

The chain is built from TRBV5-1 and TRBJ1-2; D unclear. In germline, CDR1 is SGHRS, CDR2 YFSETQ. V dropped 4 bases and J dropped 2 bases, with 15 bases sitting between them. The CDR3 extends over 15 amino acids. CDR3 amino acids: CASSPSRSGNYGYTF. The CDR3 region has the DNA TGCGCCAGCAGCCCCTCTCGGTCCGGAAACTATGGCTACACCTTC.

The CDR3 bases are TGTGCCAGCAGCCCCGGGACACAAGGAGGCACAGATACGCAGTATTTT. Its translation: CASSPGTQGGTDTQYF. The chain is built from TRBV11-3 and TRBJ2-3; possible D gene TRBD1, 6 bases. CDR1 is SGHNT, CDR2 YENEEA, per germline. V lost 5 bases and J 1 base, leaving 16 bases between the germline ends. CDR3 length: 16 residues.

This rearrangement joins TRBV19 to TRBJ1-5; D might be TRBD1 (6 bases). This CDR3 contains 15 residues. The germline CDR1 and CDR2 sequences are LNHDA and SQIVND (reference sequence). V gave up 10 bases and J gave up 0 bases, with 16 bases separating them. CDR3 nucleotides: TGTGCCAAGCCGGGACACCGATTTAGCAATCAGCCCCAGCATTTT. Its translation is CAKPGHRFSNQPQHF. The variable domain in full, with the rest retrieved from reference TRBV19 and TRBJ1-5, is DGGITQSPKYLFRKEGQNVTLSCEQNLNHDAMYWYRQDPGQGLRLIYYSQIVNDFQKGDIAEGYSVSREKKESFPLTVTSAQKNPTAFYLCAKPGHRFSNQPQHFGDGTRLSIL.

The chain uses TRBV25-1 and TRBJ1-1; D is possibly TRBD1 (6 bases). Trimming shortened V by 0 bases and J by 1 base, and 9 bases separated the two germline ends. Germline V gives CDR1 MGHDK, CDR2 SYGVNS. The CDR3 extends over 15 amino acids. Here the CDR3 reads CASSEYGTPNTEAFF. CDR3 bases: TGTGCCAGCAGTGAATACGGGACACCGAACACTGAAGCTTTCTTT. Using reference TRBV25-1 and TRBJ1-1 for the parts outside the CDR3, the full variable domain is EADIYQTPRYLVIGTGKKITLECSQTMGHDKMYWYQQDPGMELHLIHYSYGVNSTEKGDLSSESTVSRIRTEHFPLTLESARPSHTSQYLCASSEYGTPNTEAFFGQGTRLTVV.

This clone was observed a single time. The rearrangement links TRBV28 to TRBJ1-2; D is unclear. The germline V gene has CDR1 MDHEN and CDR2 SYDVKM. The CDR3 is made up of 13 amino acids. With 3 bases removed from V and 8 bases from J, the gap between germline ends came to 13 bases. This chain's CDR3 is CASSLVEAGGYTF. The CDR3 DNA reads TGTGCCAGCAGTTTGGTGGAGGCCGGAGGCTACACCTTC.

The chain links TRBV27 to TRBJ2-7, with TRBD2 matching 15 bases. Germline V lookup: CDR1 MNHEY, CDR2 SMNVEV (reference sequence). The CDR3 runs 17 residues. J lost 5 bases, V lost 2 bases, and 7 bases had no gene match. The CDR3 bases are TGTGCCAGCAGTTTACGGACTAGCGGGAGGGCCATCGACGAGCAGTACTTC. Encoded protein: CASSLRTSGRAIDEQYF.

This chain joins TRBV5-4 and TRBJ1-2; possibly TRBD1 for D (5 bases). Trimming left V 2 bases short and J 3 bases short, with 14 bases between. This CDR3 has 15 residues. Germline CDR1 is SGHNT and CDR2 is YYREEE (reference sequence). CDR3 coding DNA: TGTGCCAGCAGCTTCCCGGGGCGCCCTGACTATGGCTACACCTTC. Translation: CASSFPGRPDYGYTF.

The chain joins TRBV4-1 to TRBJ2-1; D is unclear. Germline CDR1 and CDR2: MGHRA and YSYEKL. Trimming took 0 bases from V and 3 from J, leaving 9 bases between them. CDR3 length: 15 amino acids. DNA of the CDR3: TGCGCCAGCAGCCAAGAAAGAAGAGGCTACAATGAGCAGTTCTTC. Translating it yields CASSQERRGYNEQFF.

The chain employs TRBV28 and TRBJ2-5, with 10 bases matching TRBD1. The J call is in doubt because the DNA end fits TRBJ2-7 better. The CDR3 length is 18 residues. Germline values: CDR1 MDHEN, CDR2 SYDVKM. CDR3 DNA sequence: TGTGCCAGCAGTTATCGGTGGCCGGGACAGGGGCTGGGGTACGAGCAGTACTTC. Translation: CASSYRWPGQGLGYEQYF.

The chain has TRBV19 and TRBJ1-1; 12 nucleotides match TRBD1. V was clipped by 5 bases and J by 0 bases; unmatched bases: 13. In germline, CDR1 is LNHDA, CDR2 SQIVND (reference sequence). CDR3 size: 19 residues. The CDR3 sequence: CASSPSPGQGAGVNTEAFF. As DNA, the CDR3 is TGTGCCAGTAGTCCGTCACCGGGACAGGGGGCTGGTGTGAACACTGAAGCTTTCTTT.

V and J are TRBV27 and TRBJ1-2; D gene uncertain. Germline values: CDR1 MNHEY, CDR2 SMNVEV (reference sequence). The V end lost 8 bases, the J end lost 4 bases, and 14 bases lay between the germline ends. This CDR3 region has 13 residues. The CDR3 loop is CASGENGLYGYTF. For the CDR3, the DNA is TGTGCCAGCGGGGAGAATGGTCTCTATGGCTACACCTTC.

This clone was counted once. The gene calls are TRBV7-9 and TRBJ1-1; 9 nucleotides match TRBD1. With 5 bases clipped from V and 5 bases from J, the junction kept 12 bases outside the gene matches. CDR3 size: 16 residues. Germline V gene sequence: CDR1 SEHNR, CDR2 FQNEAQ (reference sequence). The CDR3 region has the DNA TGTGCCAGCAGCCGGGATATACAGGGGGCGCAGACTGAAGCTTTCTTT. This translates into CASSRDIQGAQTEAFF.